The rows below give T cell receptor beta chains drawn from one sample of a study of blood T cell repertoires in COVID-19. Assay: immunoSEQ multiplex PCR; the TCRdb copy retains only in-frame clones and omits some. The sample records roughly 390,000 clones, roughly 85% being singletons. Material: peripheral blood. These receptors were collected from a woman between 18 and 29 years old with acute or convalescent COVID-19. Both conserved end residues are part of each CDR3. D genes are given only for firm matches. A row's size may be missing; if present it is once, few, many or a size class.

clone_size j_call v_call d_call cdr3_aa cdr3_nt
NA TRBJ2-3 TRBV7-9 NA CASSSVSGSDTQYF TGTGCCAGCAGCTCCGTTTCGGGTTCAGATACGCAGTATTTT
NA TRBJ2-5 TRBV5-8 NA CASSYKAIQETQYF TGTGCCAGCAGTTATAAAGCGATACAAGAGACCCAGTACTTC
NA TRBJ2-7 TRBV2 TRBD1 CASMGQGSVEQYF TGTGCCAGCATGGGACAGGGCTCAGTCGAGCAGTACTTC
NA TRBJ2-1 TRBV28 TRBD2 CASSLTSGSPGEQFF TGTGCCAGCAGTTTGACTAGCGGGAGTCCTGGGGAGCAGTTCTTC
once TRBJ1-2 TRBV14 TRBD1 CASSQDGGQGAHGYTF TGTGCCAGCAGCCAAGATGGGGGACAGGGGGCGCATGGCTACACCTTC
few TRBJ1-1 TRBV7-9 NA CASSLVSENTEAFF TGTGCCAGCAGCTTAGTTTCAGAGAACACTGAAGCTTTCTTT
NA TRBJ2-3 TRBV5-4 NA CASSLGRLVSTDTQYF TGTGCCAGCAGCTTGGGGCGGTTGGTTAGCACAGATACGCAGTATTTT
NA TRBJ2-7 TRBV27 TRBD1 CASGQDRVHEQYF TGTGCCAGCGGGCAGGACAGGGTCCACGAGCAGTACTTC
NA TRBJ1-5 TRBV19 NA CASTSRGGWGQPQHF TGTGCCAGTACCTCCCGGGGGGGCTGGGGTCAGCCCCAGCATTTT
NA TRBJ2-7 TRBV11-2 NA CASSLEGGPGYEQYF TGTGCCAGCAGCTTAGAAGGAGGCCCCGGGTACGAGCAGTACTTC
NA TRBJ2-2 TRBV6-5 TRBD2 CASSSALAGGPGELFF TGTGCCAGCAGTTCCGCACTAGCGGGAGGGCCCGGGGAGCTGTTTTTT
NA TRBJ2-3 TRBV5-1 TRBD2 CASSEGLAGETDTQYF TGCGCCAGCAGCGAGGGACTAGCGGGAGAGACAGATACGCAGTATTTT
NA TRBJ1-4 TRBV11-2 NA CASSKGQENEKLFF TGTGCCAGCAGTAAAGGACAAGAAAATGAAAAACTGTTTTTT
NA TRBJ1-1 TRBV5-1 NA CASSLSPEGRAFF TGCGCCAGCAGCTTATCCCCGGAGGGTCGGGCTTTCTTT
NA TRBJ2-7 TRBV27 TRBD2 CASSRTSGRAHEQYF TGTGCCAGCAGTCGGACTAGCGGGAGGGCCCACGAGCAGTACTTC
NA TRBJ2-7 TRBV20-1 NA CSASRTQAGEQYF TGCAGTGCCAGTAGAACCCAGGCGGGTGAGCAGTACTTC
NA TRBJ2-1 TRBV28 TRBD1 CASSLGDSNEQFF TGTGCCAGCAGTTTAGGGGACAGCAATGAGCAGTTCTTC
NA TRBJ1-2 TRBV6-5 NA CASSYSKGSGGYTF TGTGCCAGCAGTTACTCGAAGGGGTCGGGTGGCTACACCTTC
NA TRBJ1-1 TRBV7-9 NA CASSLEREAEAFF TGTGCCAGCAGCTTAGAAAGGGAGGCTGAAGCTTTCTTT
NA TRBJ1-2 TRBV5-8 TRBD1 CASSLASGGNYGYTF TGTGCCAGCAGCTTGGCCTCAGGGGGGAACTATGGCTACACCTTC
NA TRBJ2-1 TRBV7-3 TRBD2 CASSHPSQSGGPYNEQFF TGTGCCAGCAGCCATCCGTCGCAAAGCGGGGGCCCCTACAATGAGCAGTTCTTC
NA TRBJ1-1 TRBV6-5 NA CASRGPGLANTEAFF TGTGCCAGCAGGGGTCCGGGACTAGCGAACACTGAAGCTTTCTTT
NA TRBJ2-3 TRBV2 NA CATRPAGATDTQYF TGTGCCACCCGTCCCGCGGGGGCTACAGATACGCAGTATTTT
NA TRBJ2-7 TRBV20-1 TRBD2 CSASKGLAVVSYEQYF TGCAGTGCTAGTAAGGGACTAGCGGTTGTCTCCTACGAGCAGTACTTC
NA TRBJ1-2 TRBV6-5 TRBD1 CASRTGYDYGYTF TGTGCCAGCAGGACAGGGTATGACTATGGCTACACCTTC
NA TRBJ2-1 TRBV6-2/TRBV6-3 TRBD2 CASSYRDYLNNEQFF TGTGCCAGCAGTTACCGGGACTATCTTAACAATGAGCAGTTCTTC
NA TRBJ2-7 TRBV9 TRBD2 CASSRGPGGEQYF TGTGCCAGCAGCCGAGGGCCGGGAGGTGAGCAGTACTTC
NA TRBJ2-7 TRBV27 TRBD2 CASSLLIGGEAYEQYF TGTGCCAGCAGTTTATTGATCGGGGGGGAAGCCTACGAGCAGTACTTC
NA TRBJ1-3 TRBV24-1 NA CATSDPRTAGNTIYF TGTGCCACCAGTGATCCCCGGACTGCGGGAAACACCATATATTTT
NA TRBJ2-3 TRBV7-8 NA CASSLRGPDTQYF TGTGCCAGCAGCTTAAGAGGTCCAGATACGCAGTATTTT
NA TRBJ2-2 TRBV19 NA CASNREFANTGELFF TGTGCCAGCAACAGGGAGTTCGCGAACACCGGGGAGCTGTTTTTT